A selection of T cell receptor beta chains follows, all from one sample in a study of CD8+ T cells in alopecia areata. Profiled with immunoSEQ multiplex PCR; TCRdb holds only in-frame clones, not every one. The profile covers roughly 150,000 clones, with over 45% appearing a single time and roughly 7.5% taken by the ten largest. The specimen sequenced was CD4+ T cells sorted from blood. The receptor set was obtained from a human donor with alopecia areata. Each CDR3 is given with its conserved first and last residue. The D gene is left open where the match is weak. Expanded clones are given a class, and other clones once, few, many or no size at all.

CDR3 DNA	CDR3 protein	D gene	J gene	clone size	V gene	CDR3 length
TGTGCCAGCAGCCAACTAGCGGGAGGGCCAGATGAGCAGTTCTTC	CASSQLAGGPDEQFF	TRBD2	TRBJ2-1	few	TRBV28	15
TGCGCCAGCAGCTCGCCAGCCGGCGAAGCTTTCTTT	CASSSPAGEAFF	.	TRBJ1-1	.	TRBV5-1	12
TGCGCCAGCAGTGGGACTAGCGGCACAGATACGCAGTATTTT	CASSGTSGTDTQYF	TRBD2	TRBJ2-3	.	TRBV5-1	14
TGTGCCAGCTCACTCGTAGACGGAAACACCGGGGAGCTGTTTTTT	CASSLVDGNTGELFF	.	TRBJ2-2	.	TRBV18	15
TGCGCCAGCAGCTTGGCATCAGGAGGGGTGAACACCGGGGAGCTGTTTTTT	CASSLASGGVNTGELFF	.	TRBJ2-2	.	TRBV5-1	17
TGTGCCAGCAGCCCGGGGACAGCTGCTAACTATGGCTACACCTTC	CASSPGTAANYGYTF	TRBD1	TRBJ1-2	.	TRBV5-4	15
TGTGCCAGCCGGGACAGGGGGAACGAGCAGTACTTC	CASRDRGNEQYF	TRBD1	TRBJ2-7	.	TRBV2	12
TGCAGCGGTACAGGGATCCGGCAAGAGACCCAGTACTTC	CSGTGIRQETQYF	.	TRBJ2-5	.	TRBV29-1	13
TGTGCCAGCAGTTCAGGGAGAGGCAATCAGCCCCAGCATTTT	CASSSGRGNQPQHF	.	TRBJ1-5	.	TRBV27	14
TGTGCCAGCAGTTACTCGGAACTAGCGCCAAAAGAGACCCAGTACTTC	CASSYSELAPKETQYF	TRBD2	TRBJ2-5	.	TRBV6-5	16
TGTGCCACCAGCAGAGACCTCGTTCAAGGGGGTGAAGCTTTCTTT	CATSRDLVQGGEAFF	.	TRBJ1-1	once	TRBV15	15
TGTGCCAGCAGTTTAAGCAGTGCAGGAAAAAACATTCAGTACTTC	CASSLSSAGKNIQYF	.	TRBJ2-4	.	TRBV28	15
TGTGCCAGCAGCTTAGCCCTACAGGGGGCTAACTATGGCTACACCTTC	CASSLALQGANYGYTF	TRBD1	TRBJ1-2	.	TRBV11-2	16
TGCAGCGTTGCCGTTGTTCCCGCCATCTATGGCTACACCTTC	CSVAVVPAIYGYTF	.	TRBJ1-2	.	TRBV29-1	14
TGCGCCAGCAGCTCGACTAGATTGCCCGGGGAGCTGTTTTTT	CASSSTRLPGELFF	.	TRBJ2-2	few	TRBV5-1	14
TGCAGCGTTTCGACAGGTACTATGAACACTGAAGCTTTCTTT	CSVSTGTMNTEAFF	.	TRBJ1-1	few	TRBV29-1	14
TGTGCCAGCAGCTTCGAGCGGAGCACAGATACGCAGTATTTT	CASSFERSTDTQYF	.	TRBJ2-3	few	TRBV7-6	14
TGTGCCAGCTCACCACCGAAGACAGGGAGCACAGATACGCAGTATTTT	CASSPPKTGSTDTQYF	TRBD1	TRBJ2-3	few	TRBV18	16
TGTGCCAGCACACCTAACCCAGGGGGACCTAGCACAGATACGCAGTATTTT	CASTPNPGGPSTDTQYF	TRBD1	TRBJ2-3	.	TRBV28	17
TGTGCCAGCAGCTTAACAGGGTACTCCTCTGGGGCCAACGTCCTGACTTTC	CASSLTGYSSGANVLTF	.	TRBJ2-6	.	TRBV7-8	17
TGCAGCGTTGCGAACAAGGATGCGCGCGGCTACACCTTC	CSVANKDARGYTF	.	TRBJ1-2	.	TRBV29-1	13
TGCGCCAGCAGCCAACTAGGACTAGCCGGCGATGAGCAGTTCTTC	CASSQLGLAGDEQFF	TRBD2	TRBJ2-1	few	TRBV4-1	15
TGTGCCAGCAGTCCTATGTGGACGGGAGCCTACGAGCAGTACTTC	CASSPMWTGAYEQYF	.	TRBJ2-7	.	TRBV25-1	15
TGTGCCAGCAGCAGAACTAGCGGCTACGAGCAGTACTTC	CASSRTSGYEQYF	TRBD2	TRBJ2-7	few	TRBV11-2	13
TGTGCCAGCAGTTACTGGGGGGAGCAGGGCACAGATACGCAGTATTTT	CASSYWGEQGTDTQYF	.	TRBJ2-3	.	TRBV6-6	16
TGCAGCTCGAAGGTCGGGACTAGCCTTCAAGAGACCCAGTACTTC	CSSKVGTSLQETQYF	TRBD2	TRBJ2-5	.	TRBV29-1	15
TGCAGCGGGGGGCTCGGACCCACCTACAATGAGCAGTTCTTC	CSGGLGPTYNEQFF	.	TRBJ2-1	few	TRBV29-1	14
TGTGCCAGCAGCCTAAGGGAGGTAGCGGGAGAGACCCAGTACTTC	CASSLREVAGETQYF	TRBD2	TRBJ2-5	.	TRBV4-2	15
TGTGCCAGCAGCCCACATGTGGCCGGTGACAATGAGCAGTTCTTC	CASSPHVAGDNEQFF	.	TRBJ2-1	.	TRBV11-2	15
TGTGCCAGCAGTTACACGGGGGAGCGGGAGCAGTACTTC	CASSYTGEREQYF	.	TRBJ2-7	.	TRBV6-5	13
TGTGCCAGCAGTGAAAGCGGGAGGGCCAGAGAGACCCAGTACTTC	CASSESGRARETQYF	TRBD2	TRBJ2-5	.	TRBV27	15
TGTGCCAGCAGCTTAACCCAGACTAGCGGGGCGCAGTATTTT	CASSLTQTSGAQYF	TRBD2	TRBJ2-3	few	TRBV7-3	14
TGTGCCAGCAGCCAAGCGGGGCAACAGTATACGCAGTATTTT	CASSQAGQQYTQYF	.	TRBJ2-3	.	TRBV14	14
TGCACCCCTCCACCCGGGTCCCTAGCGGAGAGCTCCTACGAGCAGTACTTC	CTPPPGSLAESSYEQYF	TRBD2	TRBJ2-7	.	TRBV29-1	17
TGCGCCAGCAGCTCCGGGACTCAAATCACAGATACGCAGTATTTT	CASSSGTQITDTQYF	.	TRBJ2-3	once	TRBV5-1	15
TGTGCCAGCAGCTCAGACAGGGGTTTTCGTACTGGGGCAGGCTACACCTTC	CASSSDRGFRTGAGYTF	TRBD1	TRBJ1-2	.	TRBV7-8	17
TGCGCCAGCAGCTTGGCACAGGTCCTACCCTACGAGCAGTACTTC	CASSLAQVLPYEQYF	.	TRBJ2-7	.	TRBV5-1	15
TGTGCGTCGACAGGGAACCCCGTCAACCCCTTTTTCTGCACCTTC	CASTGNPVNPFFCTF	TRBD1	TRBJ1-2	.	TRBV30	15
TGCAGCGCTAAGGACAGTCAAGAGACCCAGTACTTC	CSAKDSQETQYF	.	TRBJ2-5	few	TRBV29-1	12
TGTGCCACCAGCAGAGATTCAGTCTACAAGCAGTACTTC	CATSRDSVYKQYF	.	TRBJ2-7	few	TRBV15	13
TGTGCCAGCAGTTTCCAGGGGCAGGAGAACACTGAAGCTTTCTTT	CASSFQGQENTEAFF	.	TRBJ1-1	.	TRBV28	15
TGCAGCGTTGAAGGTGGCTTAAAGGGACAGGACACTGAAGCTTTCTTT	CSVEGGLKGQDTEAFF	TRBD1	TRBJ1-1	.	TRBV29-1	16